The clone carrying this T cell receptor (beta chain) was detected ten times or more. The target antigen is unknown. Germline lookup yields CDR1 LNHNV and CDR2 YYDKDF (reference sequence). The CDR3 totals 14 residues. V was pared by 0 bases and J by 5 bases, with 3 bases of the junction left unmatched. The record originates from a study of T cells in Graves' hyperthyroidism and ophthalmopathy. From RNA transcripts, TCR beta CDR3 regions were amplified. The TCR CDR3 first-round RT-PCR relied on the HTBI primer set. Each CDR3 protein gets one entry after TCRdb re-called the multiplex PCR reads with MiXCR. The sample carries approximately 600,000 distinct CDR3 sequences, approximately 15% recorded once. Study-wide findings and caveats: Ophthalmopathy was predicted by the model a median of 6.5 months ahead of onset.

The sequencing input was blood. V gene TRBV15 combines with J gene TRBJ2-7; 8 positions match TRBD2. The TCR comes from a woman between 40 and 55 years old with Graves' ophthalmopathy. The DNA for the CDR3 is TGTGCCACCAGCAGAGAAGCGGGAGTTGACGAGCAGTACTTC. Protein sequence: CATSREAGVDEQYF.